The 8 T cell receptor beta chains below were found in one sample sequenced in a study. MiXCR, run by TCRdb on the 5' RACE reads, gives a single entry per CDR3 protein. The sample contains roughly 9,900 distinct CDR3 sequences, 34% of which appear only once. Treg sorting used a CD4+CD25+CD127-/low gate. Material: Tregs sorted from blood. Every receptor here comes from a female donor with breast cancer.

This clonotype ranks as medium-sized (0.01 to 0.1%). The rearrangement links TRBV5-1 to TRBJ1-1; a weak D match, TRBD1 (5 bases). The CDR3 contains 15 residues. CDR1 SGHRS and CDR2 YFSETQ come from the germline V gene. Trimming took off 1 base at V and 0 bases at J, with 10 bases between the two ends. The CDR3 region is CASSLSRGVNTEAFF. The CDR3 region has the DNA TGCGCCAGCAGCTTGTCAAGGGGCGTGAACACTGAAGCTTTCTTT.

V and J are TRBV20-1 and TRBJ1-6, with TRBD1 matching 7 bases. This CDR3 has 18 residues. Unmatched junction bases numbered 24, after V lost 6 bases and J lost 10 bases. Germline V lookup: CDR1 DFQATT, CDR2 SNEGSKA (reference sequence). In DNA form, the CDR3 reads TGCAGTGCCGCACGAACACCCCCAGGGGGGGCCTGGCGGTCACCCCTCCACTTT. Protein product: CSAARTPPGGAWRSPLHF.

This rearrangement joins TRBV20-1 to TRBJ2-1, with 7 bases fitting TRBD2. The CDR3 covers 17 residues. Germline values: CDR1 DFQATT, CDR2 SNEGSKA (reference sequence). The V segment lost 2 bases and the J segment 8 bases; nucleotides outside the gene matches: 18. CDR3 sequence reads: CSARSQILLAGVDEQFF. The CDR3 DNA follows: TGCAGTGCTAGATCCCAGATCCTACTTGCGGGAGTAGATGAGCAGTTCTTC.

As concerns this clonotype: A junction boundary mismatches the germline segment, possibly from a read error. V usage is TRBV20-1 and J usage is TRBJ2-1; D perhaps matches TRBD1 (5 bases). In germline, CDR1 is DFQATT, CDR2 SNEGSKA (reference sequence). The CDR3 is 14 amino acids. CDR3 DNA sequence: TGCAGTGCTCAGAAACTGGGGCTTGACAATGAGCAGTCCTTC. Translation gives CSAQKLGLDNEQSF.

The chain uses TRBV7-8 and TRBJ2-3; D is unresolved. Germline V lookup: CDR1 SGHVS, CDR2 FQNEAQ. CDR3 length: 12 residues. The V end lost 5 bases, the J end lost 0 bases, and 3 bases lay between the germline ends. CDR3 protein: CASSISTDTQYF. The CDR3, as DNA: TGTGCCAGCAGCATAAGCACAGATACGCAGTATTTT.

J is TRBJ1-2 and V is TRBV9, with 8 bases that match TRBD1. CDR1 is SGDLS and CDR2 is YYNGEE in the germline V gene. The length of the CDR3 is 15 residues. V shed 0 bases, J shed 2 bases, and the junction held 3 bases outside the gene matches. CDR3: CASSVGGQANYGYTF. In DNA form, the CDR3 reads TGTGCCAGCAGCGTAGGGGGACAGGCCAACTATGGCTACACCTTC.

This rearrangement joins TRBV6-2 or TRBV6-3 to TRBJ2-7; D is perhaps TRBD2 (5 bases). CDR1 is MNHEY, CDR2 SVGEGT, per germline. The germline V and J ends were trimmed by 10 bases and 7 bases, with 26 bases remaining between them. The CDR3 has 15 amino acids. The CDR3 nucleotides are TGTGCCACCGGGAATCAGAAATCGGTATTGAGGGAGCAGTACTTC. This codes for CATGNQKSVLREQYF.

This clonotype is medium-sized (0.01 to 0.1%) within its sample. The genes are TRBV5-6 and TRBJ2-5, with D perhaps matching TRBD2 (5 bases). The germline CDR1 and CDR2 sequences are SGHDT and YYEEEE. This CDR3 is built from 16 residues. The germline V and J ends were trimmed by 4 bases and 1 base, with 17 bases remaining between them. This CDR3 reads CASSRLGVTRQETQYF. DNA for the CDR3: TGTGCCAGCAGCCGCCTCGGGGTGACACGCCAAGAGACCCAGTACTTC.